What follows are 5 T cell receptor beta chains derived from one specimen sequenced in a study of T cells after somatic rescue of genetic block. The assay was immunoSEQ multiplex PCR, and TCRdb's table has in-frame clones only and misses some. The sample lists roughly 71,000 clones, approximately 90% occurring once. The sample taken for sequencing was peripheral blood mononuclear cells (PBMCs). Every receptor here comes from a man aged 25-45 years.

The V call is TRBV5-1, the J call TRBJ2-7; maybe TRBD2 (6 bases). Germline V CDR1 and CDR2: SGHRS, YFSETQ. The CDR3 covers 16 residues. V was clipped by 0 bases and J by 2 bases, with 15 bases between them. DNA for the CDR3: TGCGCCAGCAGCTTGGATAGTGCGCGGGAAACCTACGAGCAGTACTTC. Its translation is CASSLDSARETYEQYF.

V is TRBV19 and J is TRBJ2-5; 14 bases are a match to TRBD2. The CDR3 loop spans 15 amino acids. CDR1 and CDR2 from the germline V gene are LNHDA and SQIVND (reference sequence). V gave up 3 bases and J gave up 5 bases; unmatched junction bases: 2. This chain's CDR3 is CASSIRTSGGETQYF. The CDR3 DNA sequence: TGTGCCAGTAGTATCAGGACTAGCGGGGGGGAGACCCAGTACTTC.

V and J are TRBV2 and TRBJ1-2, with TRBD1 matching over 8 bases. The CDR3 extends over 15 amino acids. With V trimmed by 6 bases and J by 0 bases, 6 bases remained unmatched. The germline V gene has CDR1 SNHLY and CDR2 FYNNEI. This CDR3 is CASRAGTGANYGYTF. In DNA, the CDR3 is TGTGCCAGCAGGGCCGGGACAGGAGCTAACTATGGCTACACCTTC.

The chain combines TRBV6-5 with TRBJ2-3; 8 bases fit TRBD1. CDR1 and CDR2 from the germline V gene are MNHEY and SVGAGI. The trim removed 4 bases at V and 4 bases at J, leaving 4 bases unmatched. The CDR3 loop spans 14 amino acids. The CDR3 loop is CASSSTGEADTQYF. Here the CDR3 DNA reads TGTGCCAGCAGTTCGACAGGGGAGGCAGATACGCAGTATTTT.

The CDR3 coding sequence is TGTGCCAGCAGGACCGGGACAGGGTGGAACACCATATATTTT. As protein: CASRTGTGWNTIYF. The J gene is TRBJ1-3, the V gene TRBV6-5; 9 bases agree with TRBD1. The germline V gene encodes CDR1 MNHEY and CDR2 SVGAGI. The CDR3 contains 14 residues. V dropped 6 bases and J dropped 7; count of bases not matched to a gene: 7.